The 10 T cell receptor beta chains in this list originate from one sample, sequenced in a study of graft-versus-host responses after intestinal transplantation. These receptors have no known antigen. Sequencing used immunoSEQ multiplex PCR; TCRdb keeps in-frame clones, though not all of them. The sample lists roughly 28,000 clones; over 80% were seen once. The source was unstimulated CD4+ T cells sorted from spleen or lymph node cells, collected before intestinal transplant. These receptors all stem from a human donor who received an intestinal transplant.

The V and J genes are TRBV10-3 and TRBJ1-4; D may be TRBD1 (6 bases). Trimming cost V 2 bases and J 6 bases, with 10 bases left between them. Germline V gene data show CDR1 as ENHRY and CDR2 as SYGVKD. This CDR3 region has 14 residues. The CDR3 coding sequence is TGTGCCATCAGTGAGCGGGGGCGCGATGAAAAACTGTTTTTT. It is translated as CAISERGRDEKLFF.

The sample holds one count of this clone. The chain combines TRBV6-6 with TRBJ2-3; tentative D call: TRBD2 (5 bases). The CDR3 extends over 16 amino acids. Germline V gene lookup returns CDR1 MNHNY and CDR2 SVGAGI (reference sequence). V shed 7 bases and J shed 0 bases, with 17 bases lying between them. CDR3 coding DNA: TGTGCCAGCAAGCAAATATTAGGGAGAAGCACAGATACGCAGTATTTT. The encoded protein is CASKQILGRSTDTQYF.

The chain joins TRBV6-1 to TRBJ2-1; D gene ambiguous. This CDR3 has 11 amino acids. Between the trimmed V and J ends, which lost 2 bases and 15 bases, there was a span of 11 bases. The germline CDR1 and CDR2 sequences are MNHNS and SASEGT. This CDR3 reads CASSEPISLFF. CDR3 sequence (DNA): TGTGCCAGCAGTGAACCCATCTCATTGTTCTTC.

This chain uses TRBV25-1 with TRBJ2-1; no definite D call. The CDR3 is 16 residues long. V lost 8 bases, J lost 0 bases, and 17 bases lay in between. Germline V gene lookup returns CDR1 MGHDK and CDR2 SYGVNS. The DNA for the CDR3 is TGTGCCAGCTCCCCCCCTCGACGTCTCTCCTACAATGAGCAGTTCTTC. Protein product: CASSPPRRLSYNEQFF. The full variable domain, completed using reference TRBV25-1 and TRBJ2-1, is EADIYQTPRYLVIGTGKKITLECSQTMGHDKMYWYQQDPGMELHLIHYSYGVNSTEKGDLSSESTVSRIRTEHFPLTLESARPSHTSQYLCASSPPRRLSYNEQFFGPGTRLTVL.

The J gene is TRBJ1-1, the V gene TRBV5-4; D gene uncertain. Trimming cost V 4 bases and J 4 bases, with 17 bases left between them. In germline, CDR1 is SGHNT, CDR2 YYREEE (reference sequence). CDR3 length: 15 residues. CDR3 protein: CASSNLRGSSTEAFF. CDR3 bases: TGTGCCAGCAGCAACCTTCGAGGCTCGAGCACTGAAGCTTTCTTT.

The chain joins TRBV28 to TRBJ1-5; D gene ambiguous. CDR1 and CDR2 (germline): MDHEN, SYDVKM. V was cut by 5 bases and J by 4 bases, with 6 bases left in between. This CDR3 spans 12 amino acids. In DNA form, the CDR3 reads TGTGCCAGCAGTCTCTTAAATCAGCCCCAGCATTTT. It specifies CASSLLNQPQHF.

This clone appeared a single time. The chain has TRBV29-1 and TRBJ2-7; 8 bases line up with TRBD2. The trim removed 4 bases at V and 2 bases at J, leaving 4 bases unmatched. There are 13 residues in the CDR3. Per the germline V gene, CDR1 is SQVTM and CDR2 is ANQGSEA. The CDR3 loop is CSVGREVPYEQYF. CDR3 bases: TGCAGCGTTGGGCGGGAGGTCCCCTACGAGCAGTACTTC.

DNA of the CDR3: TGTGCCAGCAGCTCGAGCCGGGGCGTACAAGCTTTCTTT. It specifies CASSSSRGVQAFF. V gene TRBV5-5 combines with J gene TRBJ1-1, with a weak D call TRBD1 (5 bases). Germline-derived CDR1 and CDR2 are SGHKS and YYEKEE (reference sequence). The V gene lost 3 bases and the J gene lost 9 bases, with 15 bases spanning the gap. The CDR3 spans 13 residues.

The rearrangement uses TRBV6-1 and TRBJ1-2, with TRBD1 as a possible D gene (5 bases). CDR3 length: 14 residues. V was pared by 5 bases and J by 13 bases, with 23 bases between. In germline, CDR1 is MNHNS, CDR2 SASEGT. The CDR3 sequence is CASSYGRGARESTF. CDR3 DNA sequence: TGTGCCAGCAGTTATGGGCGAGGGGCGCGGGAATCCACCTTC.

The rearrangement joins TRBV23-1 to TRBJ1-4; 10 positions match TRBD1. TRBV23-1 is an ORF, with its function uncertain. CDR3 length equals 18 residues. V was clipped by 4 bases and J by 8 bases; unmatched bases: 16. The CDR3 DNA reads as TGCGCCAGCAGTCCCCACGGGACAGGGGACGGGGTAGGAGAAAAACTGTTTTTT. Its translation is CASSPHGTGDGVGEKLFF.